Listed here are 20 T cell receptor beta chains from one sample, sequenced in a study of CD8 T cells in ankylosing spondylitis. Each CDR3 protein is one row after TCRdb ran MiXCR on the 5' RACE reads. The profile shows 250,000 to 300,000 distinct CDR3 sequences, over 15% of them singletons. The sample comprised blood, either unsorted or a sorted T cell fraction (not recorded which). The receptor set was obtained from a male donor with ankylosing spondylitis or in good health (not recorded which).

This clonotype was recorded a few times. This rearrangement joins TRBV25-1 to TRBJ2-5; tentative D call: TRBD2 (6 bases). V was shortened by 2 bases and J by 1 base, with 17 bases between the two germline ends. Germline V CDR1 and CDR2: MGHDK, SYGVNS. This CDR3 has 17 amino acids. The CDR3, as DNA: TGTGCCAGCAGTGAACCAGCTAGCGAGCCCGTCCAAGAGACCCAGTACTTC. This translates into CASSEPASEPVQETQYF. Supplemented by reference TRBV25-1 and TRBJ2-5, the full variable domain reads EADIYQTPRYLVIGTGKKITLECSQTMGHDKMYWYQQDPGMELHLIHYSYGVNSTEKGDLSSESTVSRIRTEHFPLTLESARPSHTSQYLCASSEPASEPVQETQYFGPGTRLLVL.

This clonotype was counted many times. The chain has TRBV7-3 and TRBJ2-7; tentatively, D is TRBD2 (5 bases). The germline V and J ends were trimmed by 4 bases and 2 bases, with 9 bases remaining between them. The CDR3 has 13 amino acids. Per germline, CDR1 SGHTA and CDR2 FQGTGA. CDR3 amino acids: CASSSGLTYEQYF. The CDR3, as DNA: TGTGCCAGCAGCTCCGGACTTACCTACGAGCAGTACTTC. Drawing the rest from reference TRBV7-3 and TRBJ2-7, the complete variable domain is GAGVSQTPSNKVTEKGKYVELRCDPISGHTALYWYRQSLGQGPEFLIYFQGTGAADDSGLPNDRFFAVRPEGSVSTLKIQRTERGDSAVYLCASSSGLTYEQYFGPGTRLTVT.

This clonotype was detected only a few times. CDR3: CASSLTPGQAYEQYF. The DNA of the CDR3 is TGCGCCAGCAGCCTCACTCCGGGACAGGCTTACGAGCAGTACTTC. V and J are TRBV4-3 and TRBJ2-7; TRBD1 matches at 8 bases. V was pared by 4 bases and J by 4 bases, with 9 bases of the junction left unmatched. The CDR3 has 15 residues. Germline V gene sequence: CDR1 LGHNA, CDR2 YSLEER.

This clonotype was picked up a small number of times. The CDR3 spells CSVDEGTGASNEQFF. CDR3 nucleotides: TGCAGCGTTGATGAAGGGACAGGGGCCTCCAATGAGCAGTTCTTC. This sequence joins TRBV29-1 and TRBJ2-1; 10 positions match TRBD1. CDR3 size: 15 residues. Trimming cost V 3 bases and J 6 bases; bases outside gene matches: 8. The germline gives CDR1 SQVTM, CDR2 ANQGSEA.

This clonotype was detected only a few times. In nucleotides, the CDR3 is TGCAGCGCCGCGACAGGGGACAACTACGAGCAGTACTTC. The encoded protein is CSAATGDNYEQYF. This chain connects TRBV29-1 to TRBJ2-7; 8 nucleotides match TRBD1. The ends lost 7 bases at V and 3 bases at J; junction bases unmatched: 8. Per the germline V gene, CDR1 is SQVTM and CDR2 is ANQGSEA. This CDR3 has 13 amino acids.

This clonotype was counted only a few times. The chain employs TRBV4-3 and TRBJ2-1; TRBD2 matches 12 bases. The CDR3 loop spans 18 amino acids. Germline-derived CDR1 and CDR2 are LGHNA and YSLEER. J gave up 3 bases and V 0 bases, and 6 bases lay outside the gene matches. The CDR3 sequence is CASSQDNGLAGIYNEQFF. The CDR3 region has the DNA TGCGCCAGCAGCCAAGATAATGGACTAGCGGGAATCTACAATGAGCAGTTCTTC.

The rearrangement links TRBV29-1 to TRBJ2-3; 14 bases are shared with TRBD2. The V segment lost 0 bases and the J segment 8 bases; nucleotides outside the gene matches: 7. The CDR3 has 16 amino acids. Germline CDR1 is SQVTM and CDR2 is ANQGSEA. The CDR3 loop is CSVEDGTSGSFITQYF. DNA for the CDR3: TGCAGCGTTGAAGACGGGACTAGCGGGAGCTTCATTACGCAGTATTTT.

There are a few counts of this clonotype. The chain employs TRBV29-1 and TRBJ2-3, with D possibly matching TRBD2 (6 bases). This CDR3 contains 15 residues. In germline, CDR1 is SQVTM, CDR2 ANQGSEA. Deletions cut 2 bases from V and 0 bases from J, with 12 bases between. Here the CDR3 DNA reads TGCAGCGTTGAAACCCTAGCGTTTAGCACAGATACGCAGTATTTT. Protein sequence: CSVETLAFSTDTQYF.

In this sample, this clonotype turned up a few times. The DNA of the CDR3 is TGTGCCAGCAGCGGCTACGATGGCTGGGGGCAGTACTTC. Residues: CASSGYDGWGQYF. The V call is TRBV7-2, the J call TRBJ2-7; D gene unclear. V lost 5 bases and J lost 9, with 17 bases in between. Germline CDR1 reads SGHTA; CDR2 reads FQGNSA. CDR3 size: 13 residues.

A few counts support this clonotype. V gene TRBV12-3 or TRBV12-4 combines with J gene TRBJ1-5, with TRBD1 matching 8 bases. The CDR3 runs to 15 residues. Unmatched junction bases numbered 8, after V lost 6 bases and J lost 4 bases. CDR3 residues: CASSPWQGANQPQHF. The CDR3 DNA is TGTGCCAGCAGCCCTTGGCAGGGGGCAAATCAGCCCCAGCATTTT.

The rearrangement uses TRBV4-1 and TRBJ1-4; D may be TRBD1 (6 bases). This CDR3 has 16 residues. Trimming stripped 0 bases from V and 5 bases from J, with 13 bases between. CDR1 MGHRA and CDR2 YSYEKL come from the germline V gene. This CDR3 reads CASSQDGGASNEKLFF. The CDR3 nucleotides read TGCGCCAGCAGCCAAGATGGGGGGGCCTCAAATGAAAAACTGTTTTTT.

The V and J genes are TRBV6-5 and TRBJ2-1; 10 bases match TRBD2. The CDR3 runs 15 residues. V shed 0 bases and J 9 bases; nucleotides not matched to a gene: 5. Germline assignment: CDR1 MNHEY and CDR2 SVGAGI. CDR3 amino acids: CASSYSTLAGSEQFF. Written as DNA, the CDR3 is TGTGCCAGCAGTTACTCGACACTAGCGGGAAGTGAGCAGTTCTTC.

A word on this clonotype: Because it lacks the conserved phenylalanine or tryptophan at the end, this CDR3 is likely a read error. The DNA is omitted, as the CDR3 cannot be located on it reliably, and the CDR3 follows TCRdb's listing. This rearrangement joins TRBV11-2 to TRBJ2-1. 13 amino acids form the CDR3, both terminal residues included. Per germline, CDR1 SGHAT and CDR2 FQNNGV. CDR3: CASSLGYTVNVFV.

This clonotype was seen only a few times. This chain links TRBV7-9 with TRBJ2-4, with D possibly matching TRBD2 (6 bases). The CDR3 contains 13 residues. With 5 bases removed from V and 6 bases from J, the gap between germline ends came to 11 bases. Germline CDR1 reads SEHNR; CDR2 reads FQNEAQ (reference sequence). The CDR3 nucleotides are TGTGCCAGCAGCCCCCGGGACTTAAACATTCAGTACTTC. It specifies CASSPRDLNIQYF.

This clonotype turned up a few times. The J gene is TRBJ2-7, the V gene TRBV20-1; no definite D call. V lost 3 bases to trimming and J lost 4 bases, with 13 bases between them. The CDR3 is 13 residues long. Per germline, CDR1 DFQATT and CDR2 SNEGSKA (reference sequence). The CDR3 is CSASLAMVYEQYF. CDR3 nucleotide sequence: TGCAGTGCTAGTTTAGCCATGGTTTACGAGCAGTACTTC.

J is TRBJ2-7 and V is TRBV12-3 or TRBV12-4; 7 bases are shared with TRBD2. This CDR3 has 13 amino acids. With 4 bases clipped from V and 6 bases from J, the junction kept 6 bases outside the gene matches. The CDR3 loop is CASSSGGSSEQYF. CDR3 nucleotide sequence: TGTGCCAGCAGTTCCGGCGGGAGTAGCGAGCAGTACTTC.

This clonotype occurred many times. V and J are TRBV2 and TRBJ2-7, with D maybe TRBD2 (5 bases). This CDR3 has 15 residues. Germline lookup yields CDR1 SNHLY and CDR2 FYNNEI. The V end was cut by 4 bases, the J end by 1 base, with 14 bases between. This CDR3 is CASSGLADVSYEQYF. For the CDR3, the DNA is TGTGCCAGCAGTGGCCTAGCAGATGTTTCCTACGAGCAGTACTTC.

This clonotype was counted many times. The chain employs TRBV29-1 and TRBJ2-5; 7 nucleotides match TRBD1. V shed 6 bases, J shed 5 bases, and the junction held 3 bases outside the gene matches. This CDR3 is 11 amino acids long. CDR1 SQVTM and CDR2 ANQGSEA come from the germline V gene. In DNA, the CDR3 is TGCAGCGTAGGGGGCTCTGAGACCCAGTACTTC. As protein: CSVGGSETQYF.

This chain uses TRBV6-2 or TRBV6-3 with TRBJ1-5, with 10 bases identical to TRBD1. CDR1 and CDR2 from the germline V gene are MNHEY and SVGEGT. CDR3 length: 19 residues. Trimming took 0 bases from V and 1 from J; bases not matched to a gene: 9. The CDR3 protein is CASSYSGQGSARSNQPQHF. The CDR3 bases are TGTGCCAGCAGTTACTCGGGACAGGGGAGCGCGAGGAGCAATCAGCCCCAGCATTTT.

The rearrangement uses TRBV5-1 and TRBJ2-7; 8 bases map to TRBD1. CDR1 and CDR2 (germline): SGHRS, YFSETQ. The length of the CDR3 is 15 residues. V shed 5 bases and J 3 bases; nucleotides not matched to a gene: 10. The CDR3 coding sequence is TGCGCCAGCAGGGGTGGGGACAGGCCAAACTACGAGCAGTACTTC. Protein: CASRGGDRPNYEQYF.